This note documents a single T cell receptor beta chain sequence. This CDR3 spans 15 amino acids. CDR1 and CDR2 from the germline V gene are SNHLY and FYNNEI. V lost 2 bases and J lost 4; bases outside the gene matches: 3. This sample is drawn from a study of blood T cell repertoires in COVID-19. Turning to the study itself: The United States, Italy and Spain were the sources of the acute and convalescent COVID-19 samples.

Methods used by the authors: Researchers report that nucleated cell counts were estimated from reference gene primer amplification. The table came from immunoSEQ multiplex PCR; TCRdb's copy has only in-frame clones and leaves some out. That table supplies the V and J calls and clone size; D and trimming were determined from the DNA. Here the sample spans under 60,000 clones, about four fifths being singletons. This TCR was sampled from a man aged 40-49 years with acute or convalescent COVID-19. This chain uses TRBV2 with TRBJ2-5; 11 bases are shared with TRBD2. Sequencing used peripheral blood. The CDR3 reads CASSEPLAGGETQYF. The CDR3 coding sequence is TGTGCCAGCAGTGAACCGCTAGCGGGGGGAGAGACCCAGTACTTC.